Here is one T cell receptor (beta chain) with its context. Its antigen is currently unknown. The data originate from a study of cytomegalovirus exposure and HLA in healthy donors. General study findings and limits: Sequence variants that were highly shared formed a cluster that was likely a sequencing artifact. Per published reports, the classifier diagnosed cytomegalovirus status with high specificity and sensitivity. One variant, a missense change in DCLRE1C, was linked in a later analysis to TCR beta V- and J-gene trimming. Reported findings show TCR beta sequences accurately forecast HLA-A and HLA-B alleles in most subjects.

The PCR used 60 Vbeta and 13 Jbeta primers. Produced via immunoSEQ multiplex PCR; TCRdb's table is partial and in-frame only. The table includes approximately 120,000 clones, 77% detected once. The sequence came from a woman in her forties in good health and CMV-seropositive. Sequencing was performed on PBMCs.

CDR3 in amino acids: CASTLLAGGNNEQFF. The CDR3 bases are TGTGCCAGCACCCTACTAGCGGGAGGGAACAATGAGCAGTTCTTC. The chain couples TRBV6-1 to TRBJ2-1, with 13 bases lining up with TRBD2. V was pared by 7 bases and J by 5 bases, with 5 bases of the junction left unmatched. The CDR3 runs to 15 residues. CDR1 MNHNS and CDR2 SASEGT come from the germline V gene.